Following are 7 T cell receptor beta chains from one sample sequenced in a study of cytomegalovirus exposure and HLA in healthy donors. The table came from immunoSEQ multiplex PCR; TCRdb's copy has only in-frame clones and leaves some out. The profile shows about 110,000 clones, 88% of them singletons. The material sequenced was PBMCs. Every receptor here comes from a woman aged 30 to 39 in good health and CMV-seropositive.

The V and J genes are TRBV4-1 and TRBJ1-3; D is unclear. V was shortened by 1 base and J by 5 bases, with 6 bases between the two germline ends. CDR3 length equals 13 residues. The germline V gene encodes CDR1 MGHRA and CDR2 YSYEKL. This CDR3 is CASSQVQRNTIYF. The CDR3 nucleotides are TGCGCCAGCAGCCAAGTACAGCGAAACACCATATATTTT.

As DNA, the CDR3 is TGTGCCAGCAGTCCCCGTTCAGGGTGGAGTGGCCATAGCAATCAGCCCCAGCATTTT. It is translated as CASSPRSGWSGHSNQPQHF. The chain carries TRBV28 and TRBJ1-5; D is possibly TRBD1 (5 bases). CDR1 and CDR2 from the germline V gene are MDHEN and SYDVKM. Trimming removed 5 bases at V and 0 bases at J, with 23 bases between. The CDR3 runs 19 residues.

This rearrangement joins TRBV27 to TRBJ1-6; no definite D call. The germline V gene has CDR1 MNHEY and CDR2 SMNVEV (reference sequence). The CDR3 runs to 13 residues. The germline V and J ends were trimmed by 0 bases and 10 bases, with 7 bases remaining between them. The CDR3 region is CASSLSFESPLHF. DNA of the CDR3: TGTGCCAGCAGTTTATCATTTGAGTCACCCCTCCACTTT.

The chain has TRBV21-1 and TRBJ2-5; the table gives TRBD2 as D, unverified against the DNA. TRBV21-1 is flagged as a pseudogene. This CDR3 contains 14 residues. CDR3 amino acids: CASSKSSGRAGRYF. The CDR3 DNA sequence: TGTGCCAGCAGCAAATCCAGCGGGCGGGCGGGTCGGTACTTC.

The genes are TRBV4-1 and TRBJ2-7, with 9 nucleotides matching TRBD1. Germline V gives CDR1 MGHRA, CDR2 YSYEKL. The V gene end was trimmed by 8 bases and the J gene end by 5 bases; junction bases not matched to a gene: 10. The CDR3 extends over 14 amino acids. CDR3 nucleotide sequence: TGCGCCAGCGCCCGACAGGGGGTAAGCGACGAGCAGTACTTC. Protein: CASARQGVSDEQYF.

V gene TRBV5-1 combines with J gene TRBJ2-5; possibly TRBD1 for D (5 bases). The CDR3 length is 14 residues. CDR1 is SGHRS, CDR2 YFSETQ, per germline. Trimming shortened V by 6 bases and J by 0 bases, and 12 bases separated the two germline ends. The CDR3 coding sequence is TGCGCCAGCACCCGTGGGGCGTACCAAGAGACCCAGTACTTC. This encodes CASTRGAYQETQYF.

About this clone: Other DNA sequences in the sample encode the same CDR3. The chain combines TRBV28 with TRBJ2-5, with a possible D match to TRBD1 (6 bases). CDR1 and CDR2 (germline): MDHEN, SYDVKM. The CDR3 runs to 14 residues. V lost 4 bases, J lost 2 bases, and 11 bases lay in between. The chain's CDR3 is CASSSMRGQETQYF. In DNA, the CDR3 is TGTGCCAGCAGTTCTATGAGGGGGCAAGAGACCCAGTACTTC. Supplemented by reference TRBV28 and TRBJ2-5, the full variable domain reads DVKVTQSSRYLVKRTGEKVFLECVQDMDHENMFWYRQDPGLGLRLIYFSYDVKMKEKGDIPEGYSVSREKKERFSLILESASTNQTSMYLCASSSMRGQETQYFGPGTRLLVL.